This TCR beta chain derives from a study of beta chain features in type 1 diabetes. About the study: The samples had around 98 million sorted cells examined in all.

Since all of the isolated RNA was reverse transcribed, expressed TCRB transcripts were what got sequenced. Libraries were prepared by immunoSEQ multiplex PCR; TCRdb keeps only in-frame clonotypes and omits some of them. The sample lists 360,000 or so clones, about 20% occurring once. As to this clone: Its target is not known.

Study-level results: Individuals with type 1 diabetes displayed fewer insertions and more deletions at VDJ junctions. cDNA sequencing could over-represent cells with high TCR expression. Shorter TCRB CDR3s, moderately but significantly so, marked every one of the four CD4+ subsets in Type 1 diabetes patients.

Losses at the gene ends were 7 bases for V and 8 bases for J; bases not matched to a gene: 7. The CDR3 is 13 residues long. Per the germline V gene, CDR1 is SNHLY and CDR2 is FYNNEI. The sample taken for sequencing was naive CD4+ T cells from blood. The genes are TRBV2 and TRBJ2-4, with 8 nucleotides matching TRBD2. The receptor was isolated from a woman aged 18 to 35 in good health. The CDR3 nucleotides read TGTGCCAGCATCGGGGGGGAGATGGACATTCAGTACTTC. It encodes CASIGGEMDIQYF.